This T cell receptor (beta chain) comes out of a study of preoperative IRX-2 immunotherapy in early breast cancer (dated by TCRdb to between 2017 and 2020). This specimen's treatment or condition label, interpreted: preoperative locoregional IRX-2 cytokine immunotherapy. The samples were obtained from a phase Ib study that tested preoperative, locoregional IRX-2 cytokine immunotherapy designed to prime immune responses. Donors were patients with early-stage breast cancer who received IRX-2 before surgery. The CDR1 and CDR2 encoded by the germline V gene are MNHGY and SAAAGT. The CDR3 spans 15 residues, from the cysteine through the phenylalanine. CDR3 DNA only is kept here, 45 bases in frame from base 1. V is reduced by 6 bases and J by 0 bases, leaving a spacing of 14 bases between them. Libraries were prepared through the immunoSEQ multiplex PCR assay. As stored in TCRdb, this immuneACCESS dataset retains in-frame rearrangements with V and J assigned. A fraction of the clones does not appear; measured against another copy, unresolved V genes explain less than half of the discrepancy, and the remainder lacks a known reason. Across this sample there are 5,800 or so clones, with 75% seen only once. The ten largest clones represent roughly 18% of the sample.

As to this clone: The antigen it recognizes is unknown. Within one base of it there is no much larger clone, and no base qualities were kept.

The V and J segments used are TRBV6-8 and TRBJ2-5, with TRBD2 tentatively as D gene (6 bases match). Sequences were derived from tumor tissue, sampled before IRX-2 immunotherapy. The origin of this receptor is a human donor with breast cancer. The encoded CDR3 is CASSGGEFHQETQYF. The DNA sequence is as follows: TGTGCCAGCAGCGGCGGGGAATTCCACCAAGAGACCCAGTACTTC.